At least ten counts were recorded for the clone carrying this TCR beta chain. The data are from a study of neurological immune-mediated disorders. V was shortened by 2 bases and J by 4 bases, with 10 bases between the two germline ends. CDR1 and CDR2 from the germline V gene are MNHEY and SVGAGI. The CDR3 has 14 residues. Specified time point: longitudinal time-point 3. TCRdb processed the 5' RACE reads anew with MiXCR; each CDR3 protein has one entry. The sample contains roughly 100,000 distinct CDR3 sequences, roughly 10% of which appear only once. The chain recombines TRBV6-5 with TRBJ2-3; D is undetermined. The sample was PBMCs. The clonotype originates from a female donor with HTLV-1-associated myelopathy (HAM/TSP). CDR3 nucleotide sequence: TGTGCCAGCAGTTACCGAGATCAAGCAGATACGCAGTATTTT. Protein product: CASSYRDQADTQYF.